Below are 14 T cell receptor beta chains sequenced from a single sample in a study of cytomegalovirus exposure and HLA in healthy donors. Using immunoSEQ multiplex PCR, the repertoire was profiled, and TCRdb retains in-frame clones only, with some absent. The sample contains about 110,000 clones, around 87% of which appear only once. Specimen: PBMCs. The source is a woman under 40 in good health and CMV-seropositive.

The chain joins TRBV28 to TRBJ2-5; TRBD2 aligns across 11 bases. Per the germline V gene, CDR1 is MDHEN and CDR2 is SYDVKM. Trimming took 5 bases from V and 6 from J; bases not matched to a gene: 11. The CDR3 runs 16 residues. CDR3: CASSPLAGGRLQTQYF. The CDR3 DNA reads TGTGCCAGCAGTCCTCTAGCGGGAGGTAGACTGCAGACCCAGTACTTC.

This clone has only a few counts. The chain uses TRBV28 and TRBJ1-3; D uncertain. Trimming stripped 3 bases from V and 3 bases from J, with 3 bases between. CDR3 length equals 12 residues. The germline CDR1 and CDR2 sequences are MDHEN and SYDVKM. The DNA for the CDR3 is TGTGCCAGCAGTTTTCGTGGAAACACCATATATTTT. Translating it yields CASSFRGNTIYF.

This clone was counted a few times. This sequence joins TRBV4-2 and TRBJ2-7, with 10 bases that match TRBD1. From germline, CDR1 is LGHNA and CDR2 YNFKEQ. With 2 bases clipped from V and 4 bases from J, the junction kept 2 bases outside the gene matches. The CDR3 is made up of 14 amino acids. The CDR3 DNA is TGTGCCAGCAGCCAACCGGGACAGGGGTACGAGCAGTACTTC. This gives the protein CASSQPGQGYEQYF.

The chain combines TRBV5-1 with TRBJ1-1; the D gene is possibly TRBD1 (5 bases). The CDR3 has 13 amino acids. V gave up 7 bases and J gave up 5 bases, with 15 bases separating them. The germline V gene encodes CDR1 SGHRS and CDR2 YFSETQ. The CDR3 region has the DNA TGCGCCAGCGACCAGGGAGGAGGTACTGAAGCTTTCTTT. Translating gives CASDQGGGTEAFF.

This sequence joins TRBV5-4 and TRBJ2-7; D uncertain. Germline V gene lookup returns CDR1 SGHNT and CDR2 YYREEE (reference sequence). The CDR3 totals 14 residues. Trimming stripped 0 bases from V and 0 bases from J, with 7 bases between. CDR3 in amino acids: CASSLGSVSYEQYF. In DNA form, the CDR3 reads TGTGCCAGCAGCTTGGGGAGCGTCTCCTACGAGCAGTACTTC.

This clone was seen just once. J is TRBJ2-7 and V is TRBV28, with TRBD2 as a possible D gene (6 bases). Germline V CDR1 and CDR2: MDHEN, SYDVKM. The CDR3 is 15 residues long. V dropped 7 bases and J dropped 0 bases, with 16 bases sitting between them. The DNA of the CDR3 is TGTGCCAGCACCATGGACACCGGGAGCTCCTACGAGCAGTACTTC. Amino acids: CASTMDTGSSYEQYF. Full variable domain (rest looked up from reference TRBV28 and TRBJ2-7): DVKVTQSSRYLVKRTGEKVFLECVQDMDHENMFWYRQDPGLGLRLIYFSYDVKMKEKGDIPEGYSVSREKKERFSLILESASTNQTSMYLCASTMDTGSSYEQYFGPGTRLTVT.

The gene calls are TRBV5-1 and TRBJ2-7, with TRBD1 identical over 8 bases. The CDR3 spans 15 residues. CDR1 and CDR2 from the germline V gene are SGHRS and YFSETQ. V was clipped by 0 bases and J by 1 base; unmatched bases: 3. Here the CDR3 DNA reads TGCGCCAGCAGCTTGGACGGGACAGGTTCCTACGAGCAGTACTTC. Protein sequence: CASSLDGTGSYEQYF. Full variable domain (rest looked up from reference TRBV5-1 and TRBJ2-7): KAGVTQTPRYLIKTRGQQVTLSCSPISGHRSVSWYQQTPGQGLQFLFEYFSETQRNKGNFPGRFSGRQFSNSRSEMNVSTLELGDSALYLCASSLDGTGSYEQYFGPGTRLTVT.

This chain connects TRBV6-1 to TRBJ2-5; D may be TRBD1 (6 bases). The CDR3 contains 15 residues. The germline V and J ends were trimmed by 1 base and 0 bases, with 9 bases remaining between them. The V gene's germline CDR1 is MNHNS and CDR2 SASEGT. The CDR3 sequence: CASSEGWDNQETQYF. The DNA for the CDR3 is TGTGCCAGCAGTGAAGGGTGGGACAACCAAGAGACCCAGTACTTC.

The V gene is TRBV4-2, the J gene TRBJ1-5; no reliable D call. Germline CDR1 is LGHNA and CDR2 is YNFKEQ. Trimming cost V 2 bases and J 0 bases, with 8 bases left between them. The CDR3 covers 15 residues. The CDR3 sequence: CASSQRGGSNQPQHF. The CDR3 nucleotides read TGTGCCAGCAGCCAACGTGGCGGTAGCAATCAGCCCCAGCATTTT.

The rearrangement joins TRBV28 to TRBJ2-7; D remains ambiguous. This CDR3 contains 12 residues. Between the trimmed V and J ends, which lost 6 bases and 7 bases, there was a span of 13 bases. Germline V gene sequence: CDR1 MDHEN, CDR2 SYDVKM. The CDR3 is CASSRILREQYF. CDR3 DNA sequence: TGTGCCAGCAGCCGCATCCTGAGGGAGCAGTACTTC.

This chain uses TRBV29-1 with TRBJ1-1, with D perhaps TRBD1 (5 bases). The CDR3 covers 12 residues. With 4 bases removed from V and 2 bases from J, the gap between germline ends came to 8 bases. Germline V CDR1 and CDR2: SQVTM, ANQGSEA. CDR3 sequence: CSVGQLNTEAFF. CDR3 DNA: TGCAGCGTTGGACAGCTAAACACTGAAGCTTTCTTT. Combining the CDR3 with reference TRBV29-1 and TRBJ1-1 gives the whole variable domain SAVISQKPSRDICQRGTSLTIQCQVDSQVTMMFWYRQQPGQSLTLIATANQGSEATYESGFVIDKFPISRPNLTFSTLTVSNMSPEDSSIYLCSVGQLNTEAFFGQGTRLTVV.

This clone was seen once. V is TRBV5-4 and J is TRBJ2-3, with a possible D match to TRBD2 (5 bases). This CDR3 contains 11 residues. The V end was cut by 5 bases, the J end by 6 bases, with 7 bases between. CDR1 is SGHNT and CDR2 is YYREEE in the germline V gene (reference sequence). CDR3 sequence reads: CASSIADTQYF. CDR3 bases: TGTGCCAGCAGTATAGCGGATACGCAGTATTTT.

There are a few counts of this clone. The chain carries TRBV10-3 and TRBJ2-7; 7 bases map to TRBD1. The V gene end was trimmed by 4 bases and the J gene end by 5 bases; junction bases not matched to a gene: 8. Germline CDR1 and CDR2: ENHRY and SYGVKD. This CDR3 has 14 amino acids. DNA of the CDR3: TGTGCCATCAGTGCCCCAGGGGGTGTCAACGAGCAGTACTTC. This sequence encodes CAISAPGGVNEQYF.

The V gene is TRBV9, the J gene TRBJ2-7, with 7 bases identical to TRBD2. This CDR3 region has 15 residues. V was clipped by 0 bases and J by 3 bases; unmatched bases: 6. CDR1 and CDR2 (germline): SGDLS, YYNGEE. The CDR3: CASSVGQGGIYEQYF. The CDR3 nucleotides read TGTGCCAGCAGCGTAGGGCAGGGAGGGATCTACGAGCAGTACTTC. The whole variable domain, filled in from reference TRBV9 and TRBJ2-7, reads DSGVTQTPKHLITATGQRVTLRCSPRSGDLSVYWYQQSLDQGLQFLIQYYNGEERAKGNILERFSAQQFPDLHSELNLSSLELGDSALYFCASSVGQGGIYEQYFGPGTRLTVT.